Following are 5 T cell receptor beta chains from one sample sequenced in a study of T cells after yellow fever vaccination. Via MiXCR, TCRdb re-called the 5' RACE reads, giving one row per CDR3 protein. The table shows a few hundred thousand distinct CDR3 sequences, with 8.5% to 10% occurring only once. Sequenced material: PBMCs, taken on the day of the first yellow fever vaccination. The receptors shown here come from a man aged 18-30 years who received the YFV17D yellow fever vaccine.

The rearrangement links TRBV5-1 to TRBJ1-4, with D possibly being TRBD1 (5 bases). Deletions cut 2 bases from V and 5 bases from J, with 13 bases between. Germline CDR1 is SGHRS and CDR2 is YFSETQ. This CDR3 comprises 15 residues. CDR3 DNA: TGCGCCAGCAGCTTTGACAGCCTGCCGAATGAAAAACTGTTTTTT. Its translation is CASSFDSLPNEKLFF.

This clonotype was detected many times. V is TRBV5-1 and J is TRBJ1-3, with D possibly being TRBD1 (5 bases). CDR3 length equals 16 residues. The germline V gene has CDR1 SGHRS and CDR2 YFSETQ. Trimming took off 0 bases at V and 0 bases at J, with 10 bases between the two ends. CDR3 nucleotide sequence: TGCGCCAGCAGCTTGGAGGGACTAAACTCTGGAAACACCATATATTTT. Its translation: CASSLEGLNSGNTIYF. Full variable domain (outside the CDR3, taken from reference TRBV5-1 and TRBJ1-3): KAGVTQTPRYLIKTRGQQVTLSCSPISGHRSVSWYQQTPGQGLQFLFEYFSETQRNKGNFPGRFSGRQFSNSRSEMNVSTLELGDSALYLCASSLEGLNSGNTIYFGEGSWLTVV.

This clonotype was counted a few times. The V gene is TRBV20-1, the J gene TRBJ2-1; 9 nucleotides line up with TRBD2. CDR1 is DFQATT, CDR2 SNEGSKA, per germline (reference sequence). There are 16 residues in the CDR3. The V gene end was trimmed by 5 bases and the J gene end by 7 bases; junction bases not matched to a gene: 15. The CDR3 region has the DNA TGCAGTGCTTGGGACGGTAGCGGGGGCCCCGGGAATGAGCAGTTCTTC. It encodes CSAWDGSGGPGNEQFF.

The V and J genes are TRBV12-3 or TRBV12-4 and TRBJ2-1; D remains unclear. CDR3 length: 14 amino acids. The ends were cut back, 4 bases at V and 4 bases at J, with 11 bases in the middle. CDR3 DNA sequence: TGTGCCAGCAGTTATCTAGAAGCTTACAATGAGCAGTTCTTC. It translates to CASSYLEAYNEQFF.

The chain carries TRBV7-6 and TRBJ2-1; 9 bases map to TRBD2. Trimming removed 8 bases from V and 8 bases from J; junction bases left unmatched: 10. The germline V gene encodes CDR1 SGHVS and CDR2 FNYEAQ. The CDR3 is made up of 14 amino acids. The CDR3 reads CASAEGVAGDEQFF. The CDR3 DNA sequence: TGTGCCAGCGCAGAGGGGGTAGCGGGGGATGAGCAGTTCTTC.